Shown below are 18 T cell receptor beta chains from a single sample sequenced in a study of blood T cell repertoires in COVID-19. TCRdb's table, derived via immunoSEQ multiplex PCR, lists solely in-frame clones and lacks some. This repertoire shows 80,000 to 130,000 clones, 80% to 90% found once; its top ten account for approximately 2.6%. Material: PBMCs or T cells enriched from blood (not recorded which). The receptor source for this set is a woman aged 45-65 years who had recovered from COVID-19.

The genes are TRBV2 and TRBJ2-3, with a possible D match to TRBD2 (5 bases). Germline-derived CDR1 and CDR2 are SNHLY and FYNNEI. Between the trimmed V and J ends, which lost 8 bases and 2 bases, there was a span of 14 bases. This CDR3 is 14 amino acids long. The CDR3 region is CASVPGLLTDTQYF. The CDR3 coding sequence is TGTGCCAGCGTCCCGGGGTTACTCACAGATACGCAGTATTTT.

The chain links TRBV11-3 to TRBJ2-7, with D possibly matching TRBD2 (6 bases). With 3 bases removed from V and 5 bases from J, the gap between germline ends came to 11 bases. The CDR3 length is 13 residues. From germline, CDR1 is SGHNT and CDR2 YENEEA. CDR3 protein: CASSFGLLDEQYF. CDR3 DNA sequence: TGTGCCAGCAGCTTCGGACTATTAGACGAGCAGTACTTC.

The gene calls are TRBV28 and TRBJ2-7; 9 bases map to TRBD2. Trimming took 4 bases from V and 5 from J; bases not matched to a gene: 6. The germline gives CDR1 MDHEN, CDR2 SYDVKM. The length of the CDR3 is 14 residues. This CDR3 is CASSSRLAGHEQYF. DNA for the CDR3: TGTGCCAGCAGTTCGAGGCTAGCGGGGCACGAGCAGTACTTC.

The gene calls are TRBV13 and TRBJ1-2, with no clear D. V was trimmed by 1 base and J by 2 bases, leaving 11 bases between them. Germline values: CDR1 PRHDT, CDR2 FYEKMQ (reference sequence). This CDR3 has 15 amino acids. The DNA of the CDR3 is TGTGCCAGCAGCTTAGCTCTGCAGGAAAACTATGGCTACACCTTC. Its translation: CASSLALQENYGYTF.

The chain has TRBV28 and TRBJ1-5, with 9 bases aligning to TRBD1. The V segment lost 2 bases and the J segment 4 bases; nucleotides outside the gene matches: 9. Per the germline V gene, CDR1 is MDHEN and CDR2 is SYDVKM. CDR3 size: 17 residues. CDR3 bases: TGTGCCAGCAGTTTAACCACAGGGGGCAGGAGGAATCAGCCCCAGCATTTT. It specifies CASSLTTGGRRNQPQHF. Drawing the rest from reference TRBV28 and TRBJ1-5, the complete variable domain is DVKVTQSSRYLVKRTGEKVFLECVQDMDHENMFWYRQDPGLGLRLIYFSYDVKMKEKGDIPEGYSVSREKKERFSLILESASTNQTSMYLCASSLTTGGRRNQPQHFGDGTRLSIL.

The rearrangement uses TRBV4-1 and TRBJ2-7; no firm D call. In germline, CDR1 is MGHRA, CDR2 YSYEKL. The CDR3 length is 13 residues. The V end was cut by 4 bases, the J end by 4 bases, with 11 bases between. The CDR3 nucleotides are TGCGCCAGCAGCCTGGTAGATTGGTACGAGCAGTACTTC. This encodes CASSLVDWYEQYF.

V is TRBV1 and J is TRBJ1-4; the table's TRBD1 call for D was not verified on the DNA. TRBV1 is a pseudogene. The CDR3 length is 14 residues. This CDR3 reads CTSSPTVPDEKLFF. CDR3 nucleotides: TGCACCAGCAGCCCGACAGTTCCCGATGAAAAACTGTTTTTT.

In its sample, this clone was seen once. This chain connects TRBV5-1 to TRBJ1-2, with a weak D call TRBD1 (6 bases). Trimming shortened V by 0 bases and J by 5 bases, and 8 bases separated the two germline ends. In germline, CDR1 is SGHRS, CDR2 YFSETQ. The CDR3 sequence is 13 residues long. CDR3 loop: CASSLDREYGYTF. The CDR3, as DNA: TGCGCCAGCAGCTTGGACAGGGAGTATGGCTACACCTTC.

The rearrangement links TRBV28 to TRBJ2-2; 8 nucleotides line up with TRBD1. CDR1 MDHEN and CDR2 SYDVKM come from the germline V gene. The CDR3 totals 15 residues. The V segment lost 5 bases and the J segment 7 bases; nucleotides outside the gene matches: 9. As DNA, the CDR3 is TGTGCCAGCAGTGGACGGGACAGGCGGATCGGGGAGCTGTTTTTT. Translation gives CASSGRDRRIGELFF.

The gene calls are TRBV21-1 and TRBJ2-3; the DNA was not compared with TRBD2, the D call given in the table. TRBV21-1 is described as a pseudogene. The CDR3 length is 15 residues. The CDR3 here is CASSRAVGGIDTQYF. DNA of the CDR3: TGTGCCAGCAGCCGGGCCGTCGGGGGTATAGATACGCAGTATTTT.

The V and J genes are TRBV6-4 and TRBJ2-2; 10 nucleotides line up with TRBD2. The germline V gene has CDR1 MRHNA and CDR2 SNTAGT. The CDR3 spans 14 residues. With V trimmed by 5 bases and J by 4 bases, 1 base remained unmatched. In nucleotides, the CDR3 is TGTGCCAGCAGTAGCGGGGGGGCCACCGGGGAGCTGTTTTTT. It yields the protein CASSSGGATGELFF.

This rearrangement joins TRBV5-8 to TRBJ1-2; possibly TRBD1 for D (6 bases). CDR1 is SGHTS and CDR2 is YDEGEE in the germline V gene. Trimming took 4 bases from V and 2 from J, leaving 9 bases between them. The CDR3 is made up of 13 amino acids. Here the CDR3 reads CASSLQGNYGYTF. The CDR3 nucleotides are TGTGCCAGCAGCCTACAGGGAAACTATGGCTACACCTTC.

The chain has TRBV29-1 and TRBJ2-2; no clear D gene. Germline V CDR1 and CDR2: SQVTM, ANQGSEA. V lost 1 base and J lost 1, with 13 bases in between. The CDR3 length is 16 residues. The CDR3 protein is CSVEAHAGGNTGELFF. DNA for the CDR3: TGCAGCGTTGAAGCCCACGCCGGCGGGAACACCGGGGAGCTGTTTTTT.

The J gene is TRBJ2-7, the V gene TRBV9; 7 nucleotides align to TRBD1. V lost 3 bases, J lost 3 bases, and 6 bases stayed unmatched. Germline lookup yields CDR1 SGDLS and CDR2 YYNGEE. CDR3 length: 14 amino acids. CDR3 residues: CASSGGDSNYEQYF. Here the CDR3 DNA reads TGTGCCAGCAGCGGAGGGGACAGTAACTACGAGCAGTACTTC.

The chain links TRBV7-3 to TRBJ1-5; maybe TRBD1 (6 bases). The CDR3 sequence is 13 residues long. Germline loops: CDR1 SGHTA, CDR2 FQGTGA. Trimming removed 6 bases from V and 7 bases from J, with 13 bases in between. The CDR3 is CASREQGRQPQHF. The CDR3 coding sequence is TGTGCCAGCAGGGAACAGGGAAGGCAGCCCCAGCATTTT.

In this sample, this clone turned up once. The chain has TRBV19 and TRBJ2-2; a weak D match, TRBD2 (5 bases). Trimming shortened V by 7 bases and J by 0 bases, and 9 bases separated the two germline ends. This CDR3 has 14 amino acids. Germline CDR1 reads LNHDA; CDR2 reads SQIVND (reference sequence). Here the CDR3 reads CASNRDANTGELFF. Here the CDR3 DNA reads TGTGCCAGTAATCGGGATGCGAACACCGGGGAGCTGTTTTTT. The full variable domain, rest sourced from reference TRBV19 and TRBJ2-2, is DGGITQSPKYLFRKEGQNVTLSCEQNLNHDAMYWYRQDPGQGLRLIYYSQIVNDFQKGDIAEGYSVSREKKESFPLTVTSAQKNPTAFYLCASNRDANTGELFFGEGSRLTVL.

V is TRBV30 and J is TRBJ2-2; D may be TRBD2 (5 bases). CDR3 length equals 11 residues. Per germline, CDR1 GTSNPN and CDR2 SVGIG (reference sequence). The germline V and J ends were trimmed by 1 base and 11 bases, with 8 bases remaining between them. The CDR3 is CAWSDRGELFF. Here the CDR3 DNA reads TGTGCCTGGAGTGACCGGGGAGAGCTGTTTTTT.

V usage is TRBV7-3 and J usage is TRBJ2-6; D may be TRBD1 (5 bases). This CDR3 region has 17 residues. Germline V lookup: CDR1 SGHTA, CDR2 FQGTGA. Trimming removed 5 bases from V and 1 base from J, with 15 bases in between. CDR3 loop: CASSPPGKGSGANVLTF. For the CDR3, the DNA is TGTGCCAGCAGCCCCCCAGGGAAGGGTTCTGGGGCCAACGTCCTGACTTTC.